This is a list of T cell receptor beta chains from one sample in a study of shared clonotypes between healthy human individuals. Profiled with immunoSEQ multiplex PCR; TCRdb holds only in-frame clones, not every one. The data contain 450,000 to 550,000 clones, approximately 85% of them seen just once; the ten biggest clones take up around 13%. Sequenced sample: PBMCs. These receptors all come from a woman in her 40s in good health. Some clones in this sample may be carry-over from other donors' samples. CDR3s include the opening cysteine and the closing phenylalanine or tryptophan. The D gene is left open where the match is weak. Expanded clones are given a class, and other clones once, few, many or no size at all.

clone size	J gene	CDR3 length	D gene	V gene	CDR3 protein	CDR3 DNA
.	TRBJ2-3	13	.	TRBV29-1	CSAPVMQSDTQYF	TGCAGCGCCCCGGTCATGCAATCAGATACGCAGTATTTT
.	TRBJ2-5	15	TRBD2	TRBV7-2	CASSPQSAGGETQYF	TGTGCCAGCAGCCCGCAGTCGGCGGGGGGAGAGACCCAGTACTTC
.	TRBJ1-1	11	.	TRBV6-1	CASTPGTRVFF	TGTGCCAGCACCCCAGGGACGAGGGTTTTCTTT
.	TRBJ2-7	14	.	TRBV7-9	CASSLGTGSYEQYF	TGTGCCAGCAGCTTAGGAACGGGGTCCTACGAGCAGTACTTC
.	TRBJ2-2	16	TRBD2	TRBV7-8	CASSPIAGANTGELFF	TGTGCCAGCAGCCCCATAGCGGGAGCGAACACCGGGGAGCTGTTTTTT
.	TRBJ2-5	15	.	TRBV5-4	CASSPPMGERETQYF	TGTGCCAGCAGCCCACCAATGGGGGAACGGGAGACCCAGTACTTC
medium-sized	TRBJ2-1	15	.	TRBV6-4	CASSVEPESYNEQFF	TGTGCCAGCAGTGTTGAACCAGAGTCCTACAATGAGCAGTTCTTC
.	TRBJ2-5	12	.	TRBV28	CASMGDQETQYF	TGTGCCAGCATGGGGGACCAAGAGACCCAGTACTTC
.	TRBJ2-1	11	TRBD2	TRBV7-2	CASSPPGGQFF	TGTGCCAGCAGCCCACCGGGGGGGCAGTTCTTC
.	TRBJ2-7	15	.	TRBV7-9	CASSFKSGESYEQYF	TGTGCCAGCAGCTTCAAATCGGGGGAGTCTTACGAGCAGTACTTC
.	TRBJ2-2	14	.	TRBV27	CASSLRALAGELFF	TGTGCCAGCAGTTTAAGGGCGTTGGCCGGGGAGCTGTTTTTT
.	TRBJ2-6	19	TRBD2	TRBV2	CASRRTLAGLVSGANVLTF	TGTGCCAGCAGACGAACACTAGCGGGTCTTGTCTCTGGGGCCAACGTCCTGACTTTC